Sequencing of this T cell receptor (beta chain) was carried out in a study of cytomegalovirus exposure and HLA in healthy donors. Trimming shortened V by 6 bases and J by 8 bases, and 23 bases separated the two germline ends. The CDR3 has 16 residues. Germline values: CDR1 KGHSH, CDR2 LQKENI. 13 Jbeta primers and 60 Vbeta primers were used for the PCR. The table came from immunoSEQ multiplex PCR; TCRdb's copy has only in-frame clones and leaves some out. The table includes around 130,000 clones, around 81% detected once. Sequencing was done on a sample of PBMCs. This TCR derives from a man aged 18 to 30 in good health and CMV-seronegative. The J gene is TRBJ1-5, the V gene TRBV18, with D uncertain. The CDR3 here is CASSQSSPPGGKPQHF. The CDR3 region has the DNA TGTGCCAGCTCCCAAAGCTCCCCTCCGGGAGGCAAGCCCCAGCATTTT.